This T cell receptor (beta chain) was obtained from a study of shared clonotypes between healthy human individuals. Healthy and HIV-negative, the adult donors had no recent acute infections or vaccinations. Every contributor of samples was a Caucasian grown-up residing in Nashville, Tennessee. Assay execution proceeded at the deep level. Using immunoSEQ multiplex PCR, the repertoire was profiled, and TCRdb retains in-frame clones only, with some absent. The table lists hundreds of thousands of clones, 70% to 80% of them singletons. Germline CDR1 SNHLY, CDR2 FYNNEI. Unmatched junction bases numbered 5, after V lost 7 bases and J lost 6 bases. CDR3 length: 12 residues.

This clonotype was obtained from a woman aged 40 to 50 in good health. Some clones in this sample may be carry-over from other donors' samples. Sequencing input: PBMCs. The rearrangement uses TRBV2 and TRBJ2-7, with 8 bases matching TRBD2. CDR3 DNA sequence: TGTGCCAGCAACAGAGCGGGAGCCGAGCAGTACTTC. It specifies CASNRAGAEQYF.